This T cell receptor beta chain was found in a study of T cells after yellow fever vaccination. Findings of the study overall: The study noted that FACS-sorted repertoires could contain abundant clonotypes contaminating from the bulk population. Booster samples showed a return of most primary-vaccination clones (roughly 96% CD4, around 88% CD8). Some clonotypes, a small share, were shared between CD4 and CD8 compartments.

Template switching with 5'RACE generated the TCR cDNA and added a universal primer site and UMIs. TCRdb ran MiXCR on the 5' RACE reads and lists one entry per CDR3 protein. The profile covers hundreds of thousands of distinct CDR3 sequences, with about 13% appearing a single time and about 14% taken by the ten largest. In the case of this clonotype: The target antigen is unknown.

V shed 6 bases, J shed 7 bases, and the junction held 5 bases outside the gene matches. The CDR3 loop spans 14 amino acids. Germline CDR1 MNHNS, CDR2 SASEGT. The receptor's source is a man in his thirties or forties who received the YFV17D yellow fever vaccine. V gene TRBV6-1 combines with J gene TRBJ1-6; TRBD1 matches at 8 bases. Sample: PBMCs, taken on the day of the yellow fever booster vaccination. The CDR3 coding sequence is TGTGCCAGCAGCATACAGGGGGAGAATTCACCCCTCCACTTT. It is translated as CASSIQGENSPLHF.